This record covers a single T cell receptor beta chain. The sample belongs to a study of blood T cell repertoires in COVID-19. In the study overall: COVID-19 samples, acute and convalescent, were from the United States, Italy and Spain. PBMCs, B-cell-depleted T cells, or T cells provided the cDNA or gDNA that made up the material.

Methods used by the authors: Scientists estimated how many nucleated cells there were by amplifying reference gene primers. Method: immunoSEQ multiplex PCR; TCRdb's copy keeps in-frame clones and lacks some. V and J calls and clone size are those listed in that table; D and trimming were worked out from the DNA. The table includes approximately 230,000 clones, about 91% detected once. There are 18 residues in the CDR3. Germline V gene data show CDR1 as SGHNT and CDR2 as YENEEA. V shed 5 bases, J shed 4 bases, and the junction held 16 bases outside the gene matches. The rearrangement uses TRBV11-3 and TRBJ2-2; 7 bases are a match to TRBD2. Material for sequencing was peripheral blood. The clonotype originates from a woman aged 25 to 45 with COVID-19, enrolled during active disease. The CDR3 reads CASSPGHWLAETTGELFF. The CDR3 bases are TGTGCCAGCAGCCCAGGGCACTGGCTAGCGGAGACCACCGGGGAGCTGTTTTTT.